The entry that follows covers one T cell receptor beta chain sequence. This specimen belongs to a study of blood T cell repertoires in COVID-19. The wider study: From T cells, B-cell-depleted T cells, or PBMCs came the material, which was cDNA or gDNA.

CDR1 is SGDLS, CDR2 YYNGEE, per germline. V lost 3 bases and J 4 bases, leaving 13 bases between the germline ends. The CDR3 totals 14 residues. Clones were read by immunoSEQ multiplex PCR, and TCRdb kept only the in-frame ones, dropping some. Altogether some 250,000 clones are present, approximately 86% being singletons, with the ten largest covering roughly 3%. The genes are TRBV9 and TRBJ1-1, with D possibly being TRBD1 (6 bases). The sequence was collected from a woman aged 30 to 39 who had recovered from COVID-19. The source material was peripheral blood. The DNA of the CDR3 is TGTGCCAGCAGCGCGGGAGGGGGGCGCACTGAAGCTTTCTTT. Residues: CASSAGGGRTEAFF.